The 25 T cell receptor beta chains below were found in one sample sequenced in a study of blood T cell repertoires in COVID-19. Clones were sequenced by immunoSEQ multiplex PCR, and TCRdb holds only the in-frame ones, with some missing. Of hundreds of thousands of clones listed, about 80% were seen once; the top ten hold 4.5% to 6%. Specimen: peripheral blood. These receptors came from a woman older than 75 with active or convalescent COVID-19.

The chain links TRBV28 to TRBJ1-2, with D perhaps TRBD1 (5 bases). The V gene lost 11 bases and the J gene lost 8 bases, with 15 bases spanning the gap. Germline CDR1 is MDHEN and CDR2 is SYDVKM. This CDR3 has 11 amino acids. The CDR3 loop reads CAVPDTEGYTF. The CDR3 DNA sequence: TGTGCCGTCCCGGACACTGAGGGCTACACCTTC.

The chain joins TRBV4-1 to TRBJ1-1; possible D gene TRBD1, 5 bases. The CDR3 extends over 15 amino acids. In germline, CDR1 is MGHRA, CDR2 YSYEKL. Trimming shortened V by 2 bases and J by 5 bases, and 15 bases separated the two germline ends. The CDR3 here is CASSQRSGGWTEAFF. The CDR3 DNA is TGCGCCAGCAGCCAACGGTCTGGGGGGTGGACTGAAGCTTTCTTT.

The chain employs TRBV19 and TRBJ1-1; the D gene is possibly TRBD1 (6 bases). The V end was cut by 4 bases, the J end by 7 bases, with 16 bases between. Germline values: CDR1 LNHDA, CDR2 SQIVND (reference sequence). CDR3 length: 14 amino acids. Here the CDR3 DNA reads TGTGCCAGTAGTACTTTCAGGGGAATCGGTGAAGCTTTCTTT. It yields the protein CASSTFRGIGEAFF. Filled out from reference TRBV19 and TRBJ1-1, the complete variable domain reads DGGITQSPKYLFRKEGQNVTLSCEQNLNHDAMYWYRQDPGQGLRLIYYSQIVNDFQKGDIAEGYSVSREKKESFPLTVTSAQKNPTAFYLCASSTFRGIGEAFFGQGTRLTVV.

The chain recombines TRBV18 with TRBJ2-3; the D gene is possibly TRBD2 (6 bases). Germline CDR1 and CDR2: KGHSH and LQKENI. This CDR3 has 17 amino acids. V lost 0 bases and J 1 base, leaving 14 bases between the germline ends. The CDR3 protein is CASSPPGLVSGTDTQYF. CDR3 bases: TGTGCCAGCTCACCACCGGGACTTGTGTCGGGCACAGATACGCAGTATTTT. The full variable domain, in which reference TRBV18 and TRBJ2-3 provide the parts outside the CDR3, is NAGVMQNPRHLVRRRGQEARLRCSPMKGHSHVYWYRQLPEEGLKFMVYLQKENIIDESGMPKERFSAEFPKEGPSILRIQQVVRGDSAAYFCASSPPGLVSGTDTQYFGPGTRLTVL.

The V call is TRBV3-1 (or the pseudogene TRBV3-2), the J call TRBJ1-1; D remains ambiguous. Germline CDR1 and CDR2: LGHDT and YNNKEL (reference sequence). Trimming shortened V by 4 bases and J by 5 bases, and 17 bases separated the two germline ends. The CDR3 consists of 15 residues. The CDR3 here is CASSPGSSGVTEAFF. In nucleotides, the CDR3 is TGTGCCAGCAGCCCCGGCAGCAGCGGGGTTACTGAAGCTTTCTTT.

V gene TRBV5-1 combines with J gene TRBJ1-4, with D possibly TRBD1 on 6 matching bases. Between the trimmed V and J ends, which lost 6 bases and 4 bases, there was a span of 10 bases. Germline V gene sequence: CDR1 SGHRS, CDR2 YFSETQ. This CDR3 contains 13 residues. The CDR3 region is CASKDSNNEKLFF. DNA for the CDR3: TGCGCCAGCAAGGACAGTAATAATGAAAAACTGTTTTTT.

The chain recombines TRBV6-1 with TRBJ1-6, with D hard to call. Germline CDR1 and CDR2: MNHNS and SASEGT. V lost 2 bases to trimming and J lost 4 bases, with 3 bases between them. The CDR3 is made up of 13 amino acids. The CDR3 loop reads CASSERYNSPLHF. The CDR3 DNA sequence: TGTGCCAGCAGTGAACGGTATAATTCACCCCTCCACTTT.

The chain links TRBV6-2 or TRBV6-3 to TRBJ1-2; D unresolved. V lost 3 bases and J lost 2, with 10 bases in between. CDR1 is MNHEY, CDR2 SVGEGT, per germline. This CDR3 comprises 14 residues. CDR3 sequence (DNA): TGTGCCAGCAGTTATAATATTTTAAACTATGGCTACACCTTC. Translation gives CASSYNILNYGYTF.

DNA for the CDR3: TGTGCCAGCAGCCAAGGGACTAGCGGCAATGAGCAGTTCTTC. As protein: CASSQGTSGNEQFF. The chain uses TRBV3-1 (or the pseudogene TRBV3-2) and TRBJ2-1, with 10 positions matching TRBD2. Trimming cost V 1 base and J 6 bases; bases outside gene matches: 0. Germline V lookup: CDR1 LGHDT, CDR2 YNNKEL (reference sequence). The CDR3 extends over 14 amino acids.

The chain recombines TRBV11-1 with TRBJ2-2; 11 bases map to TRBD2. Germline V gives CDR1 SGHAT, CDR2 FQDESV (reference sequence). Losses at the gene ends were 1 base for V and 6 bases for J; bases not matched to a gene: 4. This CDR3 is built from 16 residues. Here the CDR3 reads CASSLGTSGSSGELFF. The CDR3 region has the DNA TGTGCCAGCAGCTTAGGAACTAGCGGGAGTTCCGGGGAGCTGTTTTTT.

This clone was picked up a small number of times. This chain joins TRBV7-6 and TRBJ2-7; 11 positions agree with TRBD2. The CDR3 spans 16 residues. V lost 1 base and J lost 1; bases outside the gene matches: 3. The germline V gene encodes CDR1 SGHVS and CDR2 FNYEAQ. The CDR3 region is CASSLVVAGGSYEQYF. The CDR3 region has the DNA TGTGCCAGCAGCTTAGTGGTAGCGGGAGGGTCCTACGAGCAGTACTTC. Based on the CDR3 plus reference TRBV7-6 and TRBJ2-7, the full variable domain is GAGVSQSPRYKVTKRGQDVALRCDPISGHVSLYWYRQALGQGPEFLTYFNYEAQQDKSGLPNDRFSAERPEGSISTLTIQRTEQRDSAMYRCASSLVVAGGSYEQYFGPGTRLTVT.

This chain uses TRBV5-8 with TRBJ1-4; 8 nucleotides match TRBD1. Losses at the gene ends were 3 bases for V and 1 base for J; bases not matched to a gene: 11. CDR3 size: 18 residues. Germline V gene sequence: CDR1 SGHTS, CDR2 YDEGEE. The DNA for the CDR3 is TGTGCCAGCAGCTCCTTCAGGGGGCTCTCGGTAACTAATGAAAAACTGTTTTTT. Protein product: CASSSFRGLSVTNEKLFF.

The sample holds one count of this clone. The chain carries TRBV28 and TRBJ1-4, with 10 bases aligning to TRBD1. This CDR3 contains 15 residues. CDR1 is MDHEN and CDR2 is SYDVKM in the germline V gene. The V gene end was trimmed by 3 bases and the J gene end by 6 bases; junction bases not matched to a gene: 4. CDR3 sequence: CASSFGQGGHEKLFF. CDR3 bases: TGTGCCAGCAGTTTCGGACAGGGGGGCCATGAAAAACTGTTTTTT.

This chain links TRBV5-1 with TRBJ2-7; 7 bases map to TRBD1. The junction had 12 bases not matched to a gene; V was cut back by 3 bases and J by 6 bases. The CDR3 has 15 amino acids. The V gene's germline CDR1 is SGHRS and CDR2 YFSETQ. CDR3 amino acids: CASSSGDSNRFEQYF. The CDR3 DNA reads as TGCGCCAGCAGCTCTGGGGACAGCAATCGGTTCGAGCAGTACTTC.

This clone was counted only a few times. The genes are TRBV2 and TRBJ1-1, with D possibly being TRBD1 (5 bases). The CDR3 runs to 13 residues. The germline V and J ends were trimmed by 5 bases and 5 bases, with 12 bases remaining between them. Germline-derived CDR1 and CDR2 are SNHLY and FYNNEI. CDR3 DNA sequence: TGTGCCAGCAGTCTCAGGGTCGGTACTGAAGCTTTCTTT. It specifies CASSLRVGTEAFF.

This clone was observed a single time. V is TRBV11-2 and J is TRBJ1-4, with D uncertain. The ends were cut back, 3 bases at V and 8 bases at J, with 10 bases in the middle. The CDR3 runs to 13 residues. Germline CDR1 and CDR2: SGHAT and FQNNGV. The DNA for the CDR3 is TGTGCCAGCAGCTTGGGAGAAGGGGAAAAACTGTTTTTT. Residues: CASSLGEGEKLFF. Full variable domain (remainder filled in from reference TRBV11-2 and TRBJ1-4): EAGVAQSPRYKIIEKRQSVAFWCNPISGHATLYWYQQILGQGPKLLIQFQNNGVVDDSQLPKDRFSAERLKGVDSTLKIQPAKLEDSAVYLCASSLGEGEKLFFGSGTQLSVL.

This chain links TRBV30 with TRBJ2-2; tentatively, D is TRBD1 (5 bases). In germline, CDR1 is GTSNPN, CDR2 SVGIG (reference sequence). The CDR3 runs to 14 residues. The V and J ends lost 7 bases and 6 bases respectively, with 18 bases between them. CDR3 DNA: TGTGCCTACCATTTTGGGGCGCGGCCCGGGGAGCTGTTTTTT. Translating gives CAYHFGARPGELFF.

In DNA, the CDR3 is TGTGCCAGTAGTATCAGGGGTCCCAGCTCCTACGAGCAGTACTTC. It translates to CASSIRGPSSYEQYF. The rearrangement joins TRBV19 to TRBJ2-7; tentatively, D is TRBD1 (6 bases). The germline gives CDR1 LNHDA, CDR2 SQIVND (reference sequence). Trimming shortened V by 3 bases and J by 0 bases, and 12 bases separated the two germline ends. The CDR3 length is 15 residues.

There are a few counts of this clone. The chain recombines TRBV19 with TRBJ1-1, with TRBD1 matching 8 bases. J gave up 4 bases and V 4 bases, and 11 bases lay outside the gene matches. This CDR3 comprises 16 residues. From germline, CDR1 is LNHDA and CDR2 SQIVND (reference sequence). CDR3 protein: CASSTLDRGGSTEAFF. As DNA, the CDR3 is TGTGCCAGTAGTACGCTCGACAGGGGAGGGAGCACTGAAGCTTTCTTT.

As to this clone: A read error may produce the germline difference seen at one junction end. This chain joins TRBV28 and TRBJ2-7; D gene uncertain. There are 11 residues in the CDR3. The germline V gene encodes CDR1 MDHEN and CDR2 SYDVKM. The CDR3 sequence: CASSLSSEQYF. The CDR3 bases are TGTGCCAGCAGTTTATCCTCCGAGCAGTACTTC.

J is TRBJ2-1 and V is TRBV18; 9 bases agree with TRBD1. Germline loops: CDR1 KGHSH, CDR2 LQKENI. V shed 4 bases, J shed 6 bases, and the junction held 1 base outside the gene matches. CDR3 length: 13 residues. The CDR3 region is CASSLGQGNEQFF. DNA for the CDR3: TGTGCCAGCTCACTGGGACAGGGCAATGAGCAGTTCTTC.

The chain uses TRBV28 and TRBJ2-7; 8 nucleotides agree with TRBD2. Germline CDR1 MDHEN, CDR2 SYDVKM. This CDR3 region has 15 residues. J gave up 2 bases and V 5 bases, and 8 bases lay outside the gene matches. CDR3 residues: CASSLAAGGTYEQYF. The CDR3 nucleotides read TGTGCCAGCAGTCTGGCCGCGGGGGGTACCTACGAGCAGTACTTC.

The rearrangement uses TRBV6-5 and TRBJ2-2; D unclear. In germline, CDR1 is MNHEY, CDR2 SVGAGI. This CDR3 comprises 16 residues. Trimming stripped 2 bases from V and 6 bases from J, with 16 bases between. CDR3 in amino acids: CASSYVRNTFPGELFF. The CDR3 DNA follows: TGTGCCAGCAGTTACGTGCGCAATACCTTCCCCGGGGAGCTGTTTTTT.

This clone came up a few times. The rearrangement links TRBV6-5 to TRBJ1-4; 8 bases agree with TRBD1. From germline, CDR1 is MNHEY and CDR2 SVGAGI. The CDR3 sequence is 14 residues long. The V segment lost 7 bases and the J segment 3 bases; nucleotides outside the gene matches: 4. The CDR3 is CASTAQGANEKLFF. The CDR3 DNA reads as TGTGCCAGCACCGCACAGGGGGCTAATGAAAAACTGTTTTTT.

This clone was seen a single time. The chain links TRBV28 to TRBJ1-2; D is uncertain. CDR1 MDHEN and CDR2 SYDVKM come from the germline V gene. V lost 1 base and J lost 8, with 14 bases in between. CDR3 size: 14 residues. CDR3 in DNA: TGTGCCAGCAGTTTATTTTTTAGCGCGAACGGCTACACCTTC. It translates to CASSLFFSANGYTF.